Each of the 20 T cell receptor beta chains below was sequenced from the same sample in a study of blood T cell repertoires in COVID-19 (dated by TCRdb to the early 2020s). Library preparation used the immunoSEQ multiplex PCR assay. The table comes from immuneACCESS by way of TCRdb, which keeps in-frame sequences with V and J called. Part of the clones is missing from these tables; in studies checked, under half for an unresolved V gene and the rest for unknown reasons. This sample comprises 200,000 to 250,000 clones, approximately 80% of them detected only once. Jointly, the top ten make up approximately 20% of the sample. The sequenced material came from peripheral blood. The receptors were gathered from a man between 25 and 39 years old with active or convalescent COVID-19.

This chain links TRBV6-2 or TRBV6-3 with TRBJ1-3; D unresolved. The CDR3 extends over 13 amino acids. From germline, CDR1 is MNHEY and CDR2 SVGEGT. V lost 2 bases to trimming and J lost 4 bases, with 6 bases between them. CDR3 region: CASSYGAGNTIYF. CDR3 in DNA: TGTGCCAGCAGTTACGGAGCCGGAAACACCATATATTTT.

This clone was seen a few times. V and J are TRBV18 and TRBJ1-6; D is unresolved. The CDR3 is 16 amino acids. Trimming pared 2 bases from V and 7 bases from J, leaving 15 bases between. The germline V gene has CDR1 KGHSH and CDR2 LQKENI. CDR3 bases: TGTGCCAGCTCACCAGGACTAGCTCGAGCCAATTCACCCCTCCACTTT. It encodes CASSPGLARANSPLHF.

This chain's CDR3 is CATSRDGLGGLFF. The CDR3 DNA is TGTGCCACCAGCAGGGACGGGCTCGGGGGGCTGTTTTTT. The chain carries TRBV15 and TRBJ1-4; maybe TRBD1 (5 bases). Germline V gene data show CDR1 as LNHNV and CDR2 as YYDKDF (reference sequence). This CDR3 comprises 13 residues. V was cut by 3 bases and J by 14 bases, with 16 bases left in between.

This clone was picked up one time. The genes are TRBV4-2 and TRBJ2-1, with TRBD1 matching over 7 bases. This CDR3 has 16 residues. The junction had 6 bases not matched to a gene; V was cut back by 4 bases and J by 0 bases. Germline-derived CDR1 and CDR2 are LGHNA and YNFKEQ. Here the CDR3 reads CASSPSGQASYNEQFF. In DNA, the CDR3 is TGTGCCAGCAGCCCATCCGGACAGGCCTCCTACAATGAGCAGTTCTTC.

This clone was counted only a few times. The rearrangement uses TRBV5-5 and TRBJ1-3; TRBD1 matches 7 bases. Unmatched junction bases numbered 3, after V lost 0 bases and J lost 3 bases. Looked up from germline, CDR1 is SGHKS and CDR2 is YYEKEE (reference sequence). The CDR3 contains 15 residues. The CDR3 DNA sequence: TGTGCCAGCAGCTTGGGAGCAGGGGGTGGAAACACCATATATTTT. Its protein product is CASSLGAGGGNTIYF. Based on the CDR3 plus reference TRBV5-5 and TRBJ1-3, the full variable domain is DAGVTQSPTHLIKTRGQQVTLRCSPISGHKSVSWYQQVLGQGPQFIFQYYEKEERGRGNFPDRFSARQFPNYSSELNVNALLLGDSALYLCASSLGAGGGNTIYFGEGSWLTVV.

This chain uses TRBV10-2 with TRBJ2-1; D remains unclear. Germline V lookup: CDR1 WSHSY, CDR2 SAAADI. Trimming stripped 2 bases from V and 6 bases from J, with 17 bases between. The CDR3 has 16 residues. CDR3 coding DNA: TGCGCCAGCAGTGAGACCCCTCTCTACCGGTCCAATGAGCAGTTCTTC. It specifies CASSETPLYRSNEQFF.

This rearrangement joins TRBV3-1 (or the pseudogene TRBV3-2) to TRBJ2-5; 7 bases map to TRBD1. The germline gives CDR1 LGHDT, CDR2 YNNKEL (reference sequence). CDR3 length: 17 amino acids. Unmatched junction bases numbered 9, after V lost 0 bases and J lost 2 bases. The CDR3 is CASSQESTRTGQETQYF. The CDR3 region has the DNA TGTGCCAGCAGCCAAGAATCCACTCGGACAGGACAAGAGACCCAGTACTTC.

The V gene is TRBV5-4, the J gene TRBJ1-1, with D possibly being TRBD1 (5 bases). This CDR3 contains 17 residues. Germline loops: CDR1 SGHNT, CDR2 YYREEE (reference sequence). Trimming removed 1 base at V and 0 bases at J, with 16 bases between. The CDR3 coding sequence is TGTGCCAGCAGCTTGCCGACCCAGGGAAACTTGAACACTGAAGCTTTCTTT. Translated, it gives CASSLPTQGNLNTEAFF.

The rearrangement links TRBV5-1 to TRBJ2-5, with 8 positions matching TRBD2. The CDR3 is 14 residues long. Germline lookup yields CDR1 SGHRS and CDR2 YFSETQ. The J segment lost 5 bases and the V segment lost 6 bases, leaving 9 bases of the junction unmatched. The CDR3, as DNA: TGCGCCAGCACCTTACAGACTAGCGCGGAGACCCAGTACTTC. It translates to CASTLQTSAETQYF.

This rearrangement joins TRBV5-1 to TRBJ2-2; D is possibly TRBD1 (6 bases). CDR3 length: 15 residues. Germline assignment: CDR1 SGHRS and CDR2 YFSETQ. Trimming shortened V by 4 bases and J by 0 bases, and 10 bases separated the two germline ends. The CDR3 DNA follows: TGCGCCAGCAGCACGGGACATCCGAACACCGGGGAGCTGTTTTTT. This gives the protein CASSTGHPNTGELFF.

This chain connects TRBV5-1 to TRBJ1-3; D gene unclear. CDR1 SGHRS and CDR2 YFSETQ come from the germline V gene. The CDR3 spans 16 residues. V was trimmed by 1 base and J by 0 bases, leaving 11 bases between them. Here the CDR3 DNA reads TGCGCCAGCAGCTTGTTCGCAGAAAGCTCTGGAAACACCATATATTTT. This gives the protein CASSLFAESSGNTIYF.

This chain joins TRBV30 and TRBJ2-6; 7 positions agree with TRBD2. CDR3 length equals 17 residues. V shed 2 bases, J shed 3 bases, and the junction held 10 bases outside the gene matches. The germline V gene encodes CDR1 GTSNPN and CDR2 SVGIG (reference sequence). CDR3 coding DNA: TGTGCCTGGAGTCTTGGAAGCGGGGTGGTTGGGGCCAACGTCCTGACTTTC. The encoded protein is CAWSLGSGVVGANVLTF.

A few counts support this clone. This chain uses TRBV6-5 with TRBJ1-6, with D possibly TRBD1 on 5 matching bases. The CDR3 spans 13 residues. Germline V lookup: CDR1 MNHEY, CDR2 SVGAGI. Trimming stripped 7 bases from V and 13 bases from J, with 17 bases between. The CDR3 protein is CASNQGPPAPLHF. The CDR3 DNA follows: TGTGCCAGCAACCAGGGTCCCCCCGCCCCCCTCCACTTT.

The V gene is TRBV11-2, the J gene TRBJ2-7; tentatively, D is TRBD2 (6 bases). Trimming removed 1 base from V and 0 bases from J, with 10 bases in between. Germline loops: CDR1 SGHAT, CDR2 FQNNGV. There are 15 residues in the CDR3. This CDR3 reads CASSLGEASSYEQYF. In DNA form, the CDR3 reads TGTGCCAGCAGCTTAGGGGAGGCATCCTCCTACGAGCAGTACTTC.

This chain uses TRBV12-3 or TRBV12-4 with TRBJ2-7, with D tentatively TRBD2 (7 bases). Between the trimmed V and J ends, which lost 8 bases and 0 bases, there was a span of 11 bases. The CDR3 consists of 13 residues. The CDR3 reads CASEGGSSYEQYF. The CDR3 nucleotides read TGTGCCAGCGAGGGGGGGTCCTCCTACGAGCAGTACTTC.

The chain uses TRBV7-2 and TRBJ1-5; perhaps TRBD1 as D (5 bases). The V gene's germline CDR1 is SGHTA and CDR2 FQGNSA. Trimming cost V 3 bases and J 6 bases, with 15 bases left between them. The CDR3 is 15 residues long. The CDR3 DNA sequence: TGTGCCAGCAGCTTGGAGGGGACGAGAGTTCAGCCCCAGCATTTT. Its protein is CASSLEGTRVQPQHF.

The chain employs TRBV3-1 (or the pseudogene TRBV3-2) and TRBJ2-2; 9 bases agree with TRBD2. In germline, CDR1 is LGHDT, CDR2 YNNKEL (reference sequence). The CDR3 totals 17 residues. With V trimmed by 2 bases and J by 2 bases, 6 bases remained unmatched. This chain's CDR3 is CASSQRRGGFNTGELFF. The CDR3 region has the DNA TGTGCCAGCAGCCAAAGGCGGGGGGGCTTTAACACCGGGGAGCTGTTTTTT.

The chain uses TRBV5-8 and TRBJ1-1, with TRBD1 identical over 7 bases. The V gene end was trimmed by 2 bases and the J gene end by 4 bases; junction bases not matched to a gene: 5. CDR1 and CDR2 from the germline V gene are SGHTS and YDEGEE. This CDR3 has 14 residues. Written as DNA, the CDR3 is TGTGCCAGCAGCTTTTGGGCAGGGGGCACTGAAGCTTTCTTT. Translating gives CASSFWAGGTEAFF. The whole variable domain, filled in from reference TRBV5-8 and TRBJ1-1, reads EAGVTQSPTHLIKTRGQQATLRCSPISGHTSVYWYQQALGLGLQFLLWYDEGEERNRGNFPPRFSGRQFPNYSSELNVNALELEDSALYLCASSFWAGGTEAFFGQGTRLTVV.

The chain joins TRBV11-2 to TRBJ2-3; 10 bases line up with TRBD2. The J segment lost 5 bases and the V segment lost 4 bases, leaving 12 bases of the junction unmatched. This CDR3 has 17 residues. Germline loops: CDR1 SGHAT, CDR2 FQNNGV. In DNA form, the CDR3 reads TGTGCCAGCAGCTCCCCTAGGATTAGCGGGAGGCAAGATACGCAGTATTTT. It encodes CASSSPRISGRQDTQYF.

The chain combines TRBV5-1 with TRBJ2-3; 15 bases align to TRBD2. V lost 0 bases and J lost 5; bases outside the gene matches: 1. CDR3 length: 16 residues. Germline V lookup: CDR1 SGHRS, CDR2 YFSETQ. The CDR3, as DNA: TGCGCCAGCAGCTTGGAGGGACTAGCGGGAGGAGATACGCAGTATTTT. It yields the protein CASSLEGLAGGDTQYF.